Reported below is one T cell receptor beta chain. What it binds is not known. Every TCR beta cDNA library bore unique molecular identifiers. Roughly 500,000 cDNA molecules were obtained from about 0.98 to 11 million T cells. TCRdb analysed the PCR reads with MiXCR anew, one entry per CDR3 protein. In the table there are a few hundred thousand distinct CDR3 sequences, 30% to 40% of which are singletons. CDR3 size: 12 residues. CDR1 and CDR2 (germline): SGHTA, FQGNSA. Deletions cut 7 bases from V and 6 bases from J, with 12 bases between. This sample is drawn from a study of post-analysis software for immune sequencing data. Study-level background: Relapsing-remitting, secondary progressive and progressive-relapsing multiple sclerosis courses were included.

General observations from the study: Patients used about 5 TRBV segments, including TRBV5-6, TRBV5-1 and TRBV20-1, more often than controls. Versus controls, multiple sclerosis patients showed significantly lower diversity (normalized Chao1).

This chain uses TRBV7-2 with TRBJ1-2; D unresolved. The material sequenced was blood. The TCR sequence derives from a girl aged 2-17 years with multiple sclerosis. CDR3 in amino acids: CASTPRGNGYTF. CDR3 in DNA: TGTGCCAGCACCCCGAGAGGGAATGGCTACACCTTC. Drawing the rest from reference TRBV7-2 and TRBJ1-2, the complete variable domain is GAGVSQSPSNKVTEKGKDVELRCDPISGHTALYWYRQSLGQGLEFLIYFQGNSAPDKSGLPSDRFSAERTGGSVSTLTIQRTQQEDSAVYLCASTPRGNGYTFGSGTRLTVV.